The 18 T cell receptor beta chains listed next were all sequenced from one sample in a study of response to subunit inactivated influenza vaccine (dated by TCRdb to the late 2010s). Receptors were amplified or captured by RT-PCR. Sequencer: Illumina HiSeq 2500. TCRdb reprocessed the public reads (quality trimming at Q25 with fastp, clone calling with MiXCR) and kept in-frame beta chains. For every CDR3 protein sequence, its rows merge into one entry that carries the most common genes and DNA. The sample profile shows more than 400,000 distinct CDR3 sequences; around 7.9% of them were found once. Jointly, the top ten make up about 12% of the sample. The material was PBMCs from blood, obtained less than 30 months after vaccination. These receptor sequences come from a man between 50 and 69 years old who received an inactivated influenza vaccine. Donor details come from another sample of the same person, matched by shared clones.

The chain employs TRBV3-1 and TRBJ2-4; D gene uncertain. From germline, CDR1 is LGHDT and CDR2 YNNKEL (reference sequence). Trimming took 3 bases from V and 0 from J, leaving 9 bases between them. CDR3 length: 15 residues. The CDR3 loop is CASSQRLLAKNIQYF. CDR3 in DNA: TGTGCCAGCAGCCAGCGCCTTCTAGCCAAAAACATTCAGTACTTC.

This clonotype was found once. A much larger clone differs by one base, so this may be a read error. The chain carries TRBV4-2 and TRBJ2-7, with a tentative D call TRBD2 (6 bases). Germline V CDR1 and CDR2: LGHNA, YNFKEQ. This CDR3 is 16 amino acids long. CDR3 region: CASIQAWREGSYEQYF. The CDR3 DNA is TGTGCCAGCATCCAAGCTTGGAGGGAAGGATCCTACGAGCAGTACTTC.

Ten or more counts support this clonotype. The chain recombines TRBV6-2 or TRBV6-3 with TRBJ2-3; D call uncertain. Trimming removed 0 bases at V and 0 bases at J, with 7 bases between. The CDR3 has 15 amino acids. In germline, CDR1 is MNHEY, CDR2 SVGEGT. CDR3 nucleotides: TGTGCCAGCAGTTACTCGGGTGTGAGCACAGATACGCAGTATTTT. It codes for CASSYSGVSTDTQYF.

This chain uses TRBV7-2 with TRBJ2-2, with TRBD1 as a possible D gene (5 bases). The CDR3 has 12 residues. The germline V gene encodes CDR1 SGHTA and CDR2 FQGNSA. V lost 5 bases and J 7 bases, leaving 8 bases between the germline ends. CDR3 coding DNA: TGTGCCAGCAGCGTAAGGGGCGGGGAGCTGTTTTTT. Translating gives CASSVRGGELFF.

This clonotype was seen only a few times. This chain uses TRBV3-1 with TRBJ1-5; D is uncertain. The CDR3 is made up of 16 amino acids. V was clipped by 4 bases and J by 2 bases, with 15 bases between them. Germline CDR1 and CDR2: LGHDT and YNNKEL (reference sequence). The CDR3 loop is CASSRNDYSGNQPQHF. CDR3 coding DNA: TGTGCCAGCAGCCGAAACGATTACTCTGGCAATCAGCCCCAGCATTTT.

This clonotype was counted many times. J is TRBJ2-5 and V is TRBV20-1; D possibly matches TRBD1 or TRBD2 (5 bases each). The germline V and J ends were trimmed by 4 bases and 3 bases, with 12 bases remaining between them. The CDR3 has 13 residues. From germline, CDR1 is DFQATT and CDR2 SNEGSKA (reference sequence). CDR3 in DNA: TGCAGTGCTAAGGGGACGTCGAAAGAGACCCAGTACTTC. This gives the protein CSAKGTSKETQYF.

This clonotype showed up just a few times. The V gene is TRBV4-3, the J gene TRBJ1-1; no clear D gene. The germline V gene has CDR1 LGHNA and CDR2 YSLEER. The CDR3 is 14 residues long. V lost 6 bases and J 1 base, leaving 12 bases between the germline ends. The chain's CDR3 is CASRAVGANTEAFF. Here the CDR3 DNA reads TGCGCCAGCAGAGCGGTGGGCGCGAACACTGAAGCTTTCTTT.

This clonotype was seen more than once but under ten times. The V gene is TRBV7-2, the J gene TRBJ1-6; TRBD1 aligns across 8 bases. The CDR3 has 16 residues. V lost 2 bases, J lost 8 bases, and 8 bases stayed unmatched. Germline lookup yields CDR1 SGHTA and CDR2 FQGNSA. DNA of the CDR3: TGTGCCAGCAGCTTAACCCTCAGGGGGCGGGATTCACCCCTCCACTTT. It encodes CASSLTLRGRDSPLHF.

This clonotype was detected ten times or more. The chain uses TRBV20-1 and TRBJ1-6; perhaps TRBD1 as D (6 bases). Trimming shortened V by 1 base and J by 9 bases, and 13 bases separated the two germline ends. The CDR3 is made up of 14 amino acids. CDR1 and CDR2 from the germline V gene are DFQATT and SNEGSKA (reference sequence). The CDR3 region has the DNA TGCAGTGCTAGAGCGGGGGCGGACGGTTCACCCCTCCACTTT. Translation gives CSARAGADGSPLHF.

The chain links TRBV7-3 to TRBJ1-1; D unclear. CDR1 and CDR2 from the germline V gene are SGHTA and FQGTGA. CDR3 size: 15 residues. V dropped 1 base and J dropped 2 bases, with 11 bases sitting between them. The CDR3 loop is CASSLNPGSNTEAFF. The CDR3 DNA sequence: TGTGCCAGCAGCTTAAATCCGGGTTCCAACACTGAAGCTTTCTTT.

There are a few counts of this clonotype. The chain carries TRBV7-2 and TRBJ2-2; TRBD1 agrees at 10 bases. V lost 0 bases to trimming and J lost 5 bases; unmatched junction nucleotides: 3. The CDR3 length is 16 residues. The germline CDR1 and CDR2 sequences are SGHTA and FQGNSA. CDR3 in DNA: TGTGCCAGCAGCTTAGCCCGGACAGGGGGGACCGGGGAGCTGTTTTTT. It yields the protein CASSLARTGGTGELFF.

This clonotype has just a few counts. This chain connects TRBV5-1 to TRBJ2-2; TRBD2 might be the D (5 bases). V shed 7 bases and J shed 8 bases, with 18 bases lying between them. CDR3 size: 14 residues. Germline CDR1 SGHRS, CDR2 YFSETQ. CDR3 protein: CASSISGKTGELFF. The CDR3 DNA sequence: TGCGCCAGCTCCATCTCCGGGAAAACGGGGGAGCTGTTTTTT.

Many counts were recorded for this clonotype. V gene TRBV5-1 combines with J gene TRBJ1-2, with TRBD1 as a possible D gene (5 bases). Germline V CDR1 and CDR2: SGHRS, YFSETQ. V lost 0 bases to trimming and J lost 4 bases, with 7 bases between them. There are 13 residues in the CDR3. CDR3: CASSLEQGYGYTF. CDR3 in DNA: TGCGCCAGCAGCTTGGAGCAGGGCTATGGCTACACCTTC.

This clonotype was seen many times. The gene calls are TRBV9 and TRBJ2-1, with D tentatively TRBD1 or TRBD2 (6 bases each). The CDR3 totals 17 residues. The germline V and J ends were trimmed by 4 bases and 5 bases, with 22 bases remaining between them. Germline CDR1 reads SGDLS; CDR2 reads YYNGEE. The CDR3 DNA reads TGTGCCAGCAGCCCCCGGAGGGGGGTTAGGTTAGACAATGAGCAGTTCTTC. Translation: CASSPRRGVRLDNEQFF.

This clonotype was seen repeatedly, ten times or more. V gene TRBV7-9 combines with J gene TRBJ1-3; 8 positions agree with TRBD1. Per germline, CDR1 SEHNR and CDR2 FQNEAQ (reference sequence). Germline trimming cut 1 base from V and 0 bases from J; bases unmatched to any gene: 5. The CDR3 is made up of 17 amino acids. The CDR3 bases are TGTGCCAGCAGCTTAGTGGGACAGGAAAGCTCTGGAAACACCATATATTTT. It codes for CASSLVGQESSGNTIYF.

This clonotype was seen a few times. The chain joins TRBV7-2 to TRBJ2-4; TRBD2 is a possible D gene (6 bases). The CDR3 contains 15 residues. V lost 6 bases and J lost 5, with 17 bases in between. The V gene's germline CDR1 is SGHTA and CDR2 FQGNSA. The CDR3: CASSPRASVENIQYF. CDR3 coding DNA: TGTGCCAGCAGTCCCCGGGCTAGCGTCGAAAACATTCAGTACTTC.

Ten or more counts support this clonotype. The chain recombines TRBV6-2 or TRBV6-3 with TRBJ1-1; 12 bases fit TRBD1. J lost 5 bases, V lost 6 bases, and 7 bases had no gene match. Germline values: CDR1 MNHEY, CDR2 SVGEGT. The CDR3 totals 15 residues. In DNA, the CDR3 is TGTGCCAGCAGGCTCCCGGGACAGGGGGCGACTGAAGCTTTCTTT. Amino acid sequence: CASRLPGQGATEAFF.

CDR3 sequence (DNA): TGTGCCAGCAGTTCCCCGGACAGCTATGGCTACACCTTC. It yields the protein CASSSPDSYGYTF. V gene TRBV28 combines with J gene TRBJ1-2, with a tentative D call TRBD1 (6 bases). Germline V gives CDR1 MDHEN, CDR2 SYDVKM. V lost 4 bases, J lost 4 bases, and 10 bases lay in between. The CDR3 is 13 amino acids.